Each of the 24 T cell receptor beta chains below was sequenced from the same sample in a study of patients and donors after allogeneic stem cell transplantation. TCRdb re-called the RT-PCR reads through MiXCR, storing one row per CDR3 protein. Counted here are over 150,000 distinct CDR3 sequences, 30% occurring once; the ten biggest clones make up less than 3.5%. What was sequenced was blood, either unsorted or a sorted T cell fraction (not recorded which). The origin of the receptors is a human donor who was either an allogeneic HSCT recipient or a stem cell or donor lymphocyte infusion donor (not recorded which). It is not recorded whose cells these are; they may come from a transplant donor.

The chain employs TRBV6-5 and TRBJ1-6; D is perhaps TRBD1 (5 bases). Trimming pared 6 bases from V and 0 bases from J, leaving 12 bases between. Germline-derived CDR1 and CDR2 are MNHEY and SVGAGI. The CDR3 has 16 residues. The CDR3 protein is CASSSYRSSYNSPLHF. CDR3 coding DNA: TGTGCCAGCAGCTCCTACAGGAGCTCCTATAATTCACCCCTCCACTTT.

This clonotype was observed a few times. This chain uses TRBV7-2 with TRBJ1-2; the match to TRBD1 covers 8 bases. The CDR3 is 16 amino acids. Germline V gene sequence: CDR1 SGHTA, CDR2 FQGNSA. The V gene end was trimmed by 3 bases and the J gene end by 6 bases; junction bases not matched to a gene: 12. Here the CDR3 reads CASSFTGTGNINGYTF. The CDR3 nucleotides are TGTGCCAGCAGCTTCACCGGGACAGGCAACATTAATGGCTACACCTTC.

This clonotype occurred a few times. V gene TRBV12-3 or TRBV12-4 combines with J gene TRBJ2-1, with 8 bases matching TRBD1. The CDR3 has 13 amino acids. V was clipped by 8 bases and J by 10 bases; unmatched bases: 10. The CDR3 here is CASYGTGRLEQFF. In nucleotides, the CDR3 is TGTGCCAGCTATGGGACAGGCCGGCTGGAGCAGTTCTTC.

The chain combines TRBV20-1 with TRBJ1-1; D uncertain. This CDR3 has 13 amino acids. Trimming took off 4 bases at V and 0 bases at J, with 9 bases between the two ends. Looked up from germline, CDR1 is DFQATT and CDR2 is SNEGSKA (reference sequence). The CDR3 DNA reads TGCAGTGCTATTGGCCAGCTGAACACTGAAGCTTTCTTT. Translating gives CSAIGQLNTEAFF.

The V and J genes are TRBV3-1 and TRBJ2-1; 10 bases are shared with TRBD1. The germline gives CDR1 LGHDT, CDR2 YNNKEL (reference sequence). The CDR3 is 15 amino acids. Trimming cost V 4 bases and J 2 bases; bases outside gene matches: 2. CDR3 sequence: CASSPGTGAYNEQFF. The CDR3 nucleotides read TGTGCCAGCAGCCCCGGGACAGGGGCCTACAATGAGCAGTTCTTC.

The chain recombines TRBV6-6 with TRBJ2-1, with D tentatively TRBD1 (6 bases). Trimming took 6 bases from V and 5 from J, leaving 23 bases between them. This CDR3 region has 17 residues. Germline lookup yields CDR1 MNHNY and CDR2 SVGAGI (reference sequence). CDR3 loop: CASRPTQGLGVNNEQFF. CDR3 sequence (DNA): TGTGCCAGCAGACCCACACAGGGCTTGGGAGTGAACAATGAGCAGTTCTTC.

The CDR3 spells CASNGDADEQFF. CDR3 DNA: TGTGCCAGCAACGGCGACGCGGATGAGCAGTTCTTC. The J gene is TRBJ2-1, the V gene TRBV5-4; unclear D gene. In germline, CDR1 is SGHNT, CDR2 YYREEE (reference sequence). CDR3 length: 12 amino acids. V lost 6 bases, J lost 8 bases, and 12 bases lay in between.

The sample holds a few counts of this clonotype. The rearrangement links TRBV6-2 or TRBV6-3 to TRBJ1-2, with D hard to call. Trimming removed 4 bases at V and 6 bases at J, with 12 bases between. Germline CDR1 reads MNHEY; CDR2 reads SVGEGT. The CDR3 length is 13 residues. The CDR3 region is CASSFAPWNGYTF. The CDR3 nucleotides are TGTGCCAGCAGTTTCGCTCCATGGAATGGCTACACCTTC.

This clonotype was seen a few times. The chain is built from TRBV7-2 and TRBJ1-1; D unclear. Trimming pared 0 bases from V and 2 bases from J, leaving 10 bases between. The CDR3 has 15 residues. CDR1 SGHTA and CDR2 FQGNSA come from the germline V gene. CDR3 amino acids: CASSLAQYINTEAFF. The CDR3, as DNA: TGTGCCAGCAGCTTAGCGCAGTACATAAACACTGAAGCTTTCTTT.

The chain links TRBV4-2 to TRBJ2-3; 10 bases map to TRBD2. The germline CDR1 and CDR2 sequences are LGHNA and YNFKEQ. The length of the CDR3 is 16 residues. Unmatched junction bases numbered 5, after V lost 1 base and J lost 4 bases. CDR3 protein: CASSQGPSGSADTQYF. In DNA, the CDR3 is TGTGCCAGCAGCCAAGGTCCTAGCGGGAGCGCAGATACGCAGTATTTT.

This chain joins TRBV10-3 and TRBJ1-6; D perhaps matches TRBD1 (6 bases). The V end lost 6 bases, the J end lost 7 bases, and 16 bases lay between the germline ends. The CDR3 runs 15 residues. Germline CDR1 ENHRY, CDR2 SYGVKD. As DNA, the CDR3 is TGTGCCATCAGACTCCGACAGGCACCGAATTCACCCCTCCACTTT. Its protein product is CAIRLRQAPNSPLHF.

V is TRBV12-3 or TRBV12-4 and J is TRBJ1-3; a weak D match, TRBD1 (6 bases). This CDR3 has 15 residues. V lost 0 bases and J lost 5, with 11 bases in between. This CDR3 reads CASSLAIQGRNTIYF. CDR3 in DNA: TGTGCCAGCAGTTTAGCCATACAGGGACGAAACACCATATATTTT.

This clonotype has a handful of counts. V gene TRBV20-1 combines with J gene TRBJ2-3; 12 nucleotides align to TRBD2. Germline CDR1 DFQATT, CDR2 SNEGSKA (reference sequence). Trimming took 5 bases from V and 5 from J; bases not matched to a gene: 8. The CDR3 is 15 amino acids. The CDR3 region has the DNA TGCAGTGCTTCCCGGCTAGCGGGAGGGAGAGATACGCAGTATTTT. It yields the protein CSASRLAGGRDTQYF.

This chain links TRBV4-3 with TRBJ2-1, with TRBD2 matching 11 bases. Germline CDR1 is LGHNA and CDR2 is YSLEER. The CDR3 covers 19 residues. Trimming removed 4 bases from V and 0 bases from J; junction bases left unmatched: 11. The CDR3 bases are TGCGCCAGCAGCCTCCGACTAGCGGGATCTTTTATCTCCTACAATGAGCAGTTCTTC. The encoded protein is CASSLRLAGSFISYNEQFF.

V usage is TRBV7-9 and J usage is TRBJ1-1; maybe TRBD1 (6 bases). Germline V CDR1 and CDR2: SEHNR, FQNEAQ (reference sequence). The V gene lost 1 base and the J gene lost 8 bases, with 8 bases spanning the gap. This CDR3 has 12 residues. As DNA, the CDR3 is TGTGCCAGCAGCTTAGGCAGGGGAGAAGCTTTCTTT. It specifies CASSLGRGEAFF. Together with reference TRBV7-9 and TRBJ1-1, the CDR3 gives the full variable domain: DTGVSQNPRHKITKRGQNVTFRCDPISEHNRLYWYRQTLGQGPEFLTYFQNEAQLEKSRLLSDRFSAERPKGSFSTLEIQRTEQGDSAMYLCASSLGRGEAFFGQGTRLTVV.

This CDR3 is CASSLGNSAGVGETQYF. CDR3 nucleotide sequence: TGTGCCAGCAGCTTAGGGAACTCAGCGGGAGTTGGGGAGACCCAGTACTTC. The rearrangement joins TRBV7-9 to TRBJ2-5; 8 bases fit TRBD2. V trimming: 1 base; J trimming: 5 bases; junction bases outside the gene matches: 12. The CDR3 consists of 17 residues. Germline loops: CDR1 SEHNR, CDR2 FQNEAQ (reference sequence).

The chain joins TRBV24-1 to TRBJ2-2; D not resolved. V gave up 4 bases and J gave up 3 bases, with 8 bases separating them. The germline gives CDR1 KGHDR, CDR2 SFDVKD. This CDR3 region has 14 residues. The CDR3: CATSETWHTGELFF. The DNA for the CDR3 is TGTGCCACCAGTGAGACCTGGCACACCGGGGAGCTGTTTTTT.

The CDR3 region has the DNA TGTGCCAGCAGCCGTAGGGTGGCAGATACGCAGTATTTT. Protein: CASSRRVADTQYF. V gene TRBV4-2 combines with J gene TRBJ2-3; D is uncertain. Trimming cost V 4 bases and J 4 bases, with 9 bases left between them. CDR1 LGHNA and CDR2 YNFKEQ come from the germline V gene. This CDR3 is 13 amino acids long.

This clonotype was seen more than once but under ten times. The chain employs TRBV27 and TRBJ1-2; D unclear. CDR3 length: 17 residues. Trimming cost V 0 bases and J 3 bases, with 17 bases left between them. Germline V gene sequence: CDR1 MNHEY, CDR2 SMNVEV (reference sequence). CDR3 protein: CASSLSGSFGLDYGYTF. Written as DNA, the CDR3 is TGTGCCAGCAGTTTATCGGGTAGTTTTGGTCTCGACTATGGCTACACCTTC.

V and J are TRBV20-1 and TRBJ2-7; no firm D call. Germline V gene sequence: CDR1 DFQATT, CDR2 SNEGSKA (reference sequence). The CDR3 has 14 residues. Trimming cost V 1 base and J 3 bases, with 13 bases left between them. CDR3 in DNA: TGCAGTGCTAGAGGCCGGGTCAGAGGCTACGAGCAGTACTTC. Translation gives CSARGRVRGYEQYF.

A few counts support this clonotype. The genes are TRBV10-3 and TRBJ1-2; D is undetermined. The CDR3 length is 12 residues. V dropped 0 bases and J dropped 7 bases, with 6 bases sitting between them. The germline CDR1 and CDR2 sequences are ENHRY and SYGVKD. The CDR3 DNA reads TGTGCCATCAGTGAGTCCCGGGGTGGCTACACCTTC. It codes for CAISESRGGYTF.

In DNA form, the CDR3 reads TGTGCCAGCAGCTTGGCCTCCGTTTCCGAGCAGTACTTC. It codes for CASSLASVSEQYF. The chain carries TRBV5-6 and TRBJ2-7, with D hard to call. V lost 0 bases and J lost 6, with 10 bases in between. Per the germline V gene, CDR1 is SGHDT and CDR2 is YYEEEE. This CDR3 is built from 13 residues.

The V and J genes are TRBV29-1 and TRBJ2-1, with D tentatively TRBD1 (5 bases). The V end was cut by 3 bases, the J end by 6 bases, with 12 bases between. From germline, CDR1 is SQVTM and CDR2 ANQGSEA. This CDR3 region has 13 residues. The CDR3 here is CSVEGLYRNEQFF. The CDR3 DNA reads as TGCAGCGTTGAGGGGCTATACCGCAATGAGCAGTTCTTC.

The V call is TRBV28, the J call TRBJ1-4; D ambiguous. Germline values: CDR1 MDHEN, CDR2 SYDVKM. Trimming cost V 4 bases and J 6 bases, with 12 bases left between them. The CDR3 runs to 14 residues. The CDR3 DNA sequence: TGTGCCAGCAGTTCACCAAGGTCGGATGAAAAACTGTTTTTT. It encodes CASSSPRSDEKLFF.